This TCR beta chain came from a study of T cell repertoires in cytomegalovirus infection. Background on the study: Public TCR beta signature analysis indicated the presence of both CMV infection and matching HLA type.

This clonotype was counted many times. As yet, its antigen is unknown. MiXCR, applied by TCRdb to the reads, yields one record per CDR3 protein. The data show about 280,000 distinct CDR3 sequences, with about 20% seen just once and roughly a fifth held by the top ten. The J segment lost 7 bases and the V segment lost 5 bases, leaving 9 bases of the junction unmatched. This CDR3 spans 15 amino acids. Germline V gives CDR1 SGHTA, CDR2 FQGNSA. The chain links TRBV7-2 to TRBJ2-1, with 9 bases fitting TRBD2. The clonotype was recovered from a human donor in good health (CMV status not recorded). Some clones in this sample may be carry-over from other donors' samples. This material consisted of cultured PBMCs, taken from culture after CMV antigen stimulation. The DNA of the CDR3 is TGTGCCAGCAGCCCTGTTTTTAGCGGGAGTAATGAGCAGTTCTTC. Its protein product is CASSPVFSGSNEQFF.